Listed here are 27 T cell receptor beta chains from one sample, sequenced in a study of blood T cell repertoires in COVID-19. Generated by immunoSEQ multiplex PCR, the TCRdb table keeps only in-frame clones and is missing some. In the table there are about 150,000 clones, about 80% of which are singletons. Sequencing used peripheral blood. These receptors were obtained from a human donor in a cohort sampled during active COVID-19.

V is TRBV12-5 and J is TRBJ2-1; 8 bases map to TRBD1. In germline, CDR1 is LGHNT, CDR2 FRNRAP. This CDR3 has 15 residues. Trimming at V came to 0 bases and at J to 9 bases, leaving 7 bases not matched to a gene. The CDR3 DNA sequence: TGTGCTAGTGGTTTGGTACCAAAACAGGGGGGTGAGCAGTTCTTC. As protein: CASGLVPKQGGEQFF.

The rearrangement links TRBV20-1 to TRBJ1-1; TRBD1 aligns across 8 bases. The CDR3 has 11 residues. The V gene's germline CDR1 is DFQATT and CDR2 SNEGSKA (reference sequence). Losses at the gene ends were 7 bases for V and 6 bases for J; bases not matched to a gene: 4. The CDR3 nucleotides read TGCAGTGTTCAGGGGGCGGCTGAAGCTTTCTTT. Its protein product is CSVQGAAEAFF.

The gene calls are TRBV12-3 or TRBV12-4 and TRBJ1-1; D remains unclear. V lost 6 bases and J 1 base, leaving 9 bases between the germline ends. The CDR3 totals 13 residues. The chain's CDR3 is CASRFSENTEAFF. The CDR3, as DNA: TGTGCCAGCAGGTTCAGTGAGAACACTGAAGCTTTCTTT.

The J gene is TRBJ2-3, the V gene TRBV6-5; TRBD2 might be the D (6 bases). With 5 bases removed from V and 0 bases from J, the gap between germline ends came to 9 bases. The length of the CDR3 is 14 residues. Germline V gene sequence: CDR1 MNHEY, CDR2 SVGAGI. CDR3 protein: CASSLRDSTDTQYF. The CDR3 nucleotides are TGTGCCAGCAGTCTGCGGGACAGCACAGATACGCAGTATTTT.

The chain is built from TRBV7-9 and TRBJ2-4, with 7 bases fitting TRBD1. Germline values: CDR1 SEHNR, CDR2 FQNEAQ (reference sequence). The length of the CDR3 is 15 residues. J lost 6 bases, V lost 1 base, and 6 bases had no gene match. CDR3 sequence: CASSLVGGLGNIQYF. For the CDR3, the DNA is TGTGCCAGCAGCTTAGTAGGGGGCCTGGGAAACATTCAGTACTTC.

This clone was seen only a few times. The genes are TRBV5-1 and TRBJ1-4, with TRBD1 identical over 9 bases. The CDR3 has 16 residues. J was trimmed by 5 bases and V by 0 bases; bases with no gene match: 5. Germline loops: CDR1 SGHRS, CDR2 YFSETQ. CDR3 sequence reads: CASSLADRGRNEKLFF. Here the CDR3 DNA reads TGCGCCAGCAGCTTGGCGGACAGGGGTCGGAATGAAAAACTGTTTTTT.

The chain combines TRBV19 with TRBJ2-1; 9 bases agree with TRBD1. The CDR3 extends over 18 amino acids. J lost 2 bases, V lost 4 bases, and 12 bases had no gene match. Germline V CDR1 and CDR2: LNHDA, SQIVND (reference sequence). As DNA, the CDR3 is TGTGCCAGTAGTAGCTCTCCGACAGGGGGTCTGACCTACAATGAGCAGTTCTTC. Translating it yields CASSSSPTGGLTYNEQFF.

The chain has TRBV29-1 and TRBJ1-1, with D uncertain. V gave up 4 bases and J gave up 10 bases, with 10 bases separating them. This CDR3 contains 10 residues. CDR1 and CDR2 (germline): SQVTM, ANQGSEA. The CDR3 nucleotides read TGCAGCGTTGTTTACCTTAGAGCTTTCTTT. Translated: CSVVYLRAFF. Together with reference TRBV29-1 and TRBJ1-1, the CDR3 gives the full variable domain: SAVISQKPSRDICQRGTSLTIQCQVDSQVTMMFWYRQQPGQSLTLIATANQGSEATYESGFVIDKFPISRPNLTFSTLTVSNMSPEDSSIYLCSVVYLRAFFGQGTRLTVV.

A single count supports this clone. This rearrangement joins TRBV7-2 to TRBJ1-6; perhaps TRBD1 as D (6 bases). Between the trimmed V and J ends, which lost 2 bases and 5 bases, there was a span of 10 bases. Germline values: CDR1 SGHTA, CDR2 FQGNSA. The CDR3 contains 15 residues. DNA of the CDR3: TGTGCCAGCAGCTTACAGGGGACGGATAATTCACCCCTCCACTTT. It translates to CASSLQGTDNSPLHF.

The chain employs TRBV18 and TRBJ2-7; D possibly corresponds to TRBD1 (5 bases). V was clipped by 3 bases and J by 1 base, with 10 bases between them. The germline CDR1 and CDR2 sequences are KGHSH and LQKENI. The CDR3 has 14 residues. The chain's CDR3 is CASSPQAGSYEQYF. CDR3 sequence (DNA): TGTGCCAGCTCACCTCAGGCAGGGTCCTACGAGCAGTACTTC.

The rearrangement uses TRBV24-1 and TRBJ1-2, with 10 bases that match TRBD1. The CDR3 is 15 amino acids. Trimming removed 5 bases from V and 8 bases from J; junction bases left unmatched: 10. The germline gives CDR1 KGHDR, CDR2 SFDVKD. DNA for the CDR3: TGTGCCACCAGTGCCACCAGGACAGGGGGGCGCGGCTACACCTTC. Encoded protein: CATSATRTGGRGYTF.

The chain employs TRBV7-2 and TRBJ1-1; TRBD1 might be the D (6 bases). There are 14 residues in the CDR3. Germline-derived CDR1 and CDR2 are SGHTA and FQGNSA. V lost 1 base to trimming and J lost 6 bases, with 12 bases between them. The CDR3 DNA reads as TGTGCCAGCAGCTTAGACAGGGCGCGGCCTGAAGCTTTCTTT. This translates into CASSLDRARPEAFF.

The rearrangement uses TRBV7-4 and TRBJ2-7; TRBD1 is a possible D gene (5 bases). The length of the CDR3 is 13 residues. The V end lost 5 bases, the J end lost 4 bases, and 12 bases lay between the germline ends. CDR1 is SGHVT and CDR2 is SQSDAQ in the germline V gene. CDR3 protein: CASSPDKKYEQYV. CDR3 coding DNA: TGTGCCAGCAGCCCGGACAAGAAGTACGAGCAGTACGTC.

The J gene is TRBJ2-5, the V gene TRBV15; D not resolved. V dropped 2 bases and J dropped 9 bases, with 10 bases sitting between them. The CDR3 runs 12 residues. Per the germline V gene, CDR1 is LNHNV and CDR2 is YYDKDF (reference sequence). CDR3: CATSRYMSAQYF. CDR3 sequence (DNA): TGTGCCACCAGCAGATATATGTCTGCCCAGTACTTC. Together with reference TRBV15 and TRBJ2-5, the CDR3 gives the full variable domain: DAMVIQNPRYQVTQFGKPVTLSCSQTLNHNVMYWYQQKSSQAPKLLFHYYDKDFNNEADTPDNFQSRRPNTSFCFLDIRSPGLGDTAMYLCATSRYMSAQYFGPGTRLLVL.

J is TRBJ1-4 and V is TRBV7-9; unclear D gene. Trimming left V 1 base short and J 8 bases short, with 11 bases between. Per germline, CDR1 SEHNR and CDR2 FQNEAQ (reference sequence). There are 14 residues in the CDR3. For the CDR3, the DNA is TGTGCCAGCAGCTTAGACGGGGTTGGCGAAAAACTGTTTTTT. This sequence encodes CASSLDGVGEKLFF.

The chain couples TRBV19 to TRBJ2-7; 10 bases match TRBD1. The length of the CDR3 is 15 residues. In germline, CDR1 is LNHDA, CDR2 SQIVND (reference sequence). V trimming: 7 bases; J trimming: 4 bases; junction bases outside the gene matches: 10. The chain's CDR3 is CASTSRGQGTYEQYV. The CDR3 DNA follows: TGTGCCAGTACCTCCCGGGGACAGGGGACATACGAGCAGTACGTC.

This rearrangement joins TRBV10-3 to TRBJ2-3; the D gene is possibly TRBD2 (5 bases). V was clipped by 1 base and J by 0 bases, with 8 bases between them. CDR3 length: 15 residues. CDR1 is ENHRY, CDR2 SYGVKD, per germline. CDR3 sequence: CAISELSGSTDTQYF. CDR3 nucleotides: TGTGCCATCAGTGAGTTAAGCGGCAGCACAGATACGCAGTATTTT.

V gene TRBV2 combines with J gene TRBJ1-4; D possibly corresponds to TRBD1 (6 bases). Germline assignment: CDR1 SNHLY and CDR2 FYNNEI. The CDR3 sequence is 16 residues long. V was pared by 4 bases and J by 8 bases, with 20 bases between. CDR3 nucleotide sequence: TGTGCCAGCAGTGGGGGGCCTTCTGGGTTTAGAGAAAAACTGTTTTTT. Its protein is CASSGGPSGFREKLFF.

The chain uses TRBV6-5 and TRBJ1-5; D possibly corresponds to TRBD1 (6 bases). Trimming pared 5 bases from V and 4 bases from J, leaving 12 bases between. Germline CDR1 and CDR2: MNHEY and SVGAGI. The CDR3 is 14 residues long. CDR3 DNA sequence: TGTGCCAGCAGTCAGGGACATAAGAATCAGCCCCAGCATTTT. Protein product: CASSQGHKNQPQHF.

The chain links TRBV3-1 (or the pseudogene TRBV3-2) to TRBJ1-3; possibly TRBD1 for D (6 bases). Germline-derived CDR1 and CDR2 are LGHDT and YNNKEL (reference sequence). The CDR3 is 15 residues long. V lost 2 bases and J 2 bases, leaving 10 bases between the germline ends. This chain's CDR3 is CASSQTQGPGNTIYF. CDR3 nucleotides: TGTGCCAGCAGCCAAACACAGGGTCCTGGAAACACCATATATTTT.

This chain links TRBV9 with TRBJ2-1, with D possibly matching TRBD1 (5 bases). CDR1 and CDR2 (germline): SGDLS, YYNGEE. The CDR3 extends over 18 amino acids. V was shortened by 3 bases and J by 0 bases, with 19 bases between the two germline ends. The chain's CDR3 is CASSGPGVDKRSYNEQFF. The CDR3 DNA reads TGTGCCAGCAGCGGCCCGGGTGTGGACAAACGCTCCTACAATGAGCAGTTCTTC. Complete variable domain (other parts from reference TRBV9 and TRBJ2-1): DSGVTQTPKHLITATGQRVTLRCSPRSGDLSVYWYQQSLDQGLQFLIQYYNGEERAKGNILERFSAQQFPDLHSELNLSSLELGDSALYFCASSGPGVDKRSYNEQFFGPGTRLTVL.

The chain combines TRBV18 with TRBJ1-4; 9 bases fit TRBD1. The CDR3 sequence is 17 residues long. J gave up 5 bases and V 4 bases, and 11 bases lay outside the gene matches. Looked up from germline, CDR1 is KGHSH and CDR2 is LQKENI. In nucleotides, the CDR3 is TGTGCCAGCTCACGAGAGCTTTCCGGGACAGGGAATGAAAAACTGTTTTTT. This codes for CASSRELSGTGNEKLFF.

V gene TRBV9 combines with J gene TRBJ2-3; 12 bases agree with TRBD2. Germline CDR1 and CDR2: SGDLS and YYNGEE. The CDR3 runs 16 residues. With V trimmed by 3 bases and J by 6 bases, 8 bases remained unmatched. CDR3 protein: CASSGRLAGAWDTQYF. The CDR3 DNA sequence: TGTGCCAGCAGCGGAAGACTAGCGGGAGCATGGGATACGCAGTATTTT.

The chain has TRBV12-3 or TRBV12-4 and TRBJ1-3, with D maybe TRBD1 (5 bases). Deletions cut 9 bases from V and 2 bases from J, with 11 bases between. The CDR3 sequence is 13 residues long. The CDR3 loop is CASLAGTGNTIYF. The DNA for the CDR3 is TGTGCCAGTCTGGCAGGGACTGGAAACACCATATATTTT.

The chain links TRBV20-1 to TRBJ2-1; 9 bases fit TRBD2. V trimming: 3 bases; J trimming: 8 bases; junction bases outside the gene matches: 20. The germline V gene encodes CDR1 DFQATT and CDR2 SNEGSKA (reference sequence). The CDR3 runs 18 residues. In nucleotides, the CDR3 is TGCAGTGCTAGTGAGCGGAAAGTTGCGGGAGGGCCCAGGGATGAGCAGTTCTTC. Its translation is CSASERKVAGGPRDEQFF.

The rearrangement uses TRBV12-3 or TRBV12-4 and TRBJ1-1; 9 bases fit TRBD1. The CDR3 contains 13 residues. Losses at the gene ends were 0 bases for V and 10 bases for J; bases not matched to a gene: 3. CDR3 nucleotide sequence: TGTGCCAGCAGTTTAGCGCAGGACAGGGGAGCTTTCTTT. Protein sequence: CASSLAQDRGAFF.

The chain combines TRBV4-1 with TRBJ2-3; 7 bases are shared with TRBD2. V lost 1 base to trimming and J lost 5 bases; unmatched junction nucleotides: 6. The germline gives CDR1 MGHRA, CDR2 YSYEKL. The CDR3 spans 15 residues. CDR3 region: CASSQGAGTIDTQYF. As DNA, the CDR3 is TGCGCCAGCAGCCAAGGAGCGGGGACTATAGATACGCAGTATTTT.